Listed below are T cell receptor beta chains from one sample, sequenced in a study of blood T cell repertoires in COVID-19. The table came from immunoSEQ multiplex PCR; TCRdb's copy has only in-frame clones and leaves some out. The sample lists hundreds of thousands of clones, roughly 89% seen once, with about 4.2% in the top ten. Sequences were obtained from peripheral blood. The receptors shown here come from a man in his forties with acute or convalescent COVID-19. CDR3s include the opening cysteine and the closing phenylalanine or tryptophan. A D gene is named only where the DNA matches it firmly. Clone size is not always given. Where it is, it says once, few, many or a class for expanded clones.

clone_size: NA; v_call: TRBV4-1; j_call: TRBJ2-1; d_call: NA; cdr3_length: 17; cdr3_nt: TGCGCCAGCAGCCAAGATCCGGGGGTCAGCTCCTACAATGAGCAGTTCTTC; cdr3_aa: CASSQDPGVSSYNEQFF
clone_size: NA; v_call: TRBV7-9; j_call: TRBJ2-1; d_call: TRBD2; cdr3_length: 14; cdr3_nt: TGTGCCAGCAGCTCCTTTGGGGGGGGCAATGAGCAGTTCTTC; cdr3_aa: CASSSFGGGNEQFF
clone_size: once; v_call: TRBV2; j_call: TRBJ1-4; d_call: NA; cdr3_length: 12; cdr3_nt: TGTGCCAGCATGGCAGGGTTTGAAAAACTGTTTTTT; cdr3_aa: CASMAGFEKLFF
clone_size: NA; v_call: TRBV2; j_call: TRBJ2-3; d_call: NA; cdr3_length: 16; cdr3_nt: TGTGCCAGCAGTGAAAATAGGGGACTCGACACAGATACGCAGTATTTT; cdr3_aa: CASSENRGLDTDTQYF
clone_size: once; v_call: TRBV6-6; j_call: TRBJ2-3; d_call: NA; cdr3_length: 14; cdr3_nt: TGTGCCTCTCACAGGGGGGGATCAACAGATACGCAGTATTTT; cdr3_aa: CASHRGGSTDTQYF
clone_size: NA; v_call: TRBV5-4; j_call: TRBJ2-7; d_call: NA; cdr3_length: 14; cdr3_nt: TGTGCCAGCAGCTCCAAGGGGGGGCCGGGGGAGCAGTACTTC; cdr3_aa: CASSSKGGPGEQYF
clone_size: NA; v_call: TRBV7-6; j_call: TRBJ2-7; d_call: NA; cdr3_length: 12; cdr3_nt: TGTGCCAGCAGCACCGGGATCTCCGAGCAGTACTTC; cdr3_aa: CASSTGISEQYF
clone_size: NA; v_call: TRBV18; j_call: TRBJ1-5; d_call: NA; cdr3_length: 16; cdr3_nt: TGTGCCAGCTCACCCAAAGCGTTATCGGGCAATCAGCCCCAGCATTTT; cdr3_aa: CASSPKALSGNQPQHF
clone_size: NA; v_call: TRBV21-1; j_call: TRBJ2-7; d_call: NA; cdr3_length: 15; cdr3_nt: TGTGCCAGCAGCAAAGAAGGCAGTAAGAGGTACGAGCAGTACTTC; cdr3_aa: CASSKEGSKRYEQYF
clone_size: NA; v_call: TRBV28; j_call: TRBJ2-7; d_call: NA; cdr3_length: 15; cdr3_nt: TGTGCCAGCACCCCCTCCGGCAGGCGCACCTACGAGCAGTACTTC; cdr3_aa: CASTPSGRRTYEQYF
clone_size: once; v_call: TRBV2; j_call: TRBJ1-6; d_call: TRBD1; cdr3_length: 14; cdr3_nt: TGTGCCAGCAGAGACAGGGTCTATAATTCACCCCTCCACTTT; cdr3_aa: CASRDRVYNSPLHF
clone_size: NA; v_call: TRBV6-5; j_call: TRBJ1-6; d_call: TRBD1; cdr3_length: 15; cdr3_nt: TGTGCCAGCAGACCCCCGGGACAGGGGGCCTCACCCCTCCACTTT; cdr3_aa: CASRPPGQGASPLHF
clone_size: NA; v_call: TRBV10-1; j_call: TRBJ1-5; d_call: NA; cdr3_length: 13; cdr3_nt: TGCGCCAGCAGTGACGGAGGGTCGCAGCCCCGGCATTTT; cdr3_aa: CASSDGGSQPRHF
clone_size: once; v_call: TRBV29-1; j_call: TRBJ1-2; d_call: TRBD1; cdr3_length: 12; cdr3_nt: TGCAGCGCACCAACAGGGGCGAGCGGCTACACCTTC; cdr3_aa: CSAPTGASGYTF
clone_size: NA; v_call: TRBV7-9; j_call: TRBJ2-1; d_call: NA; cdr3_length: 16; cdr3_nt: TGTGCCAGCAGCTTACCAGGGCGAAGTTTCCTTAGGGAGCAGTTCTTC; cdr3_aa: CASSLPGRSFLREQFF
clone_size: NA; v_call: TRBV6-5; j_call: TRBJ2-7; d_call: TRBD1; cdr3_length: 12; cdr3_nt: TGTGCCAGCAGCCGGACAGGGTCCGAGCAGTACTTC; cdr3_aa: CASSRTGSEQYF
clone_size: NA; v_call: TRBV11-2; j_call: TRBJ1-3; d_call: NA; cdr3_length: 13; cdr3_nt: TGTGCCAGCAGCTTAGGAGGCGGAAACACCATATATTTT; cdr3_aa: CASSLGGGNTIYF
clone_size: NA; v_call: TRBV5-1; j_call: TRBJ2-1; d_call: TRBD1; cdr3_length: 15; cdr3_nt: TGCGCCAGCAGCCAGTGGACAGGGGCCCCCCCCGGGCAGTTCTTC; cdr3_aa: CASSQWTGAPPGQFF
clone_size: NA; v_call: TRBV18; j_call: TRBJ2-1; d_call: TRBD2; cdr3_length: 15; cdr3_nt: TGTGCCAGCTCACTCAGCGGGGGGGTCTACAATGAGCAGTTCTTC; cdr3_aa: CASSLSGGVYNEQFF
clone_size: NA; v_call: TRBV5-1; j_call: TRBJ1-1; d_call: TRBD1; cdr3_length: 15; cdr3_nt: TGCGCCAGCAGCTCCCGGACAGGAACGAACACTGAAGCTTTCTTT; cdr3_aa: CASSSRTGTNTEAFF
clone_size: NA; v_call: TRBV7-9; j_call: TRBJ1-1; d_call: NA; cdr3_length: 15; cdr3_nt: TGTGCCAGCAGCTTAGCAGGACAGCTTAACACTGAAGCTTTCTTT; cdr3_aa: CASSLAGQLNTEAFF
clone_size: NA; v_call: TRBV5-1; j_call: TRBJ2-7; d_call: TRBD1; cdr3_length: 13; cdr3_nt: TGCGCCAGCAGCCCCCGGGACAGGGAAGAGCAGTACTTC; cdr3_aa: CASSPRDREEQYF
clone_size: few; v_call: TRBV6-5; j_call: TRBJ2-7; d_call: TRBD1; cdr3_length: 15; cdr3_nt: TGTGCCAGCAGTCGAACCGGACAGGGTACCCACGAGCAGTACTTC; cdr3_aa: CASSRTGQGTHEQYF
clone_size: NA; v_call: TRBV2; j_call: TRBJ2-2; d_call: NA; cdr3_length: 15; cdr3_nt: TGTGCCAGCAGTAGGACAGTAACCAACACCGGGGAGCTGTTTTTT; cdr3_aa: CASSRTVTNTGELFF
clone_size: NA; v_call: TRBV11-3; j_call: TRBJ2-1; d_call: TRBD2; cdr3_length: 17; cdr3_nt: TGTGCCAGCAGCTTAGATCGAGGGCTAGCGGCGAACAATGAGCAGTTCTTC; cdr3_aa: CASSLDRGLAANNEQFF
clone_size: once; v_call: TRBV14; j_call: TRBJ2-1; d_call: NA; cdr3_length: 13; cdr3_nt: TGTGCCAGCAGCCAAGCGGTGCACAATGAGCAGTTCTTC; cdr3_aa: CASSQAVHNEQFF
clone_size: NA; v_call: TRBV28; j_call: TRBJ2-3; d_call: NA; cdr3_length: 12; cdr3_nt: TGTGCCAGCAGCCCGCCCTATGATACGCAGTATTTT; cdr3_aa: CASSPPYDTQYF
clone_size: NA; v_call: TRBV6-5; j_call: TRBJ1-6; d_call: TRBD1; cdr3_length: 14; cdr3_nt: TGTGCCAGCAGTAACAGGGGGCGCGGTTCACCCCTCCACTTT; cdr3_aa: CASSNRGRGSPLHF
clone_size: NA; v_call: TRBV6-5; j_call: TRBJ1-1; d_call: NA; cdr3_length: 13; cdr3_nt: TGTGCCAGCAGCCTTACAGCGAACACTGAAGCTTTCTTT; cdr3_aa: CASSLTANTEAFF
clone_size: NA; v_call: TRBV11-2; j_call: TRBJ1-6; d_call: NA; cdr3_length: 16; cdr3_nt: TGTGCCAGCAGCCATCGAGGGGGGGCTAGTGATTCACCCCTCCACTTT; cdr3_aa: CASSHRGGASDSPLHF
clone_size: NA; v_call: TRBV2; j_call: TRBJ2-1; d_call: TRBD2; cdr3_length: 17; cdr3_nt: TGTGCCAGTCGAGGACTAGCGGGGGCCATCTCCTACAATGAGCAGTTCTTC; cdr3_aa: CASRGLAGAISYNEQFF
clone_size: NA; v_call: TRBV10-2; j_call: TRBJ2-3; d_call: NA; cdr3_length: 15; cdr3_nt: TGCGCCAGCAGTGAGACCACTACCCCGGGGGATACGCAGTATTTT; cdr3_aa: CASSETTTPGDTQYF
clone_size: NA; v_call: TRBV7-2; j_call: TRBJ2-1; d_call: TRBD2; cdr3_length: 14; cdr3_nt: TGTGCCAGCAGTCTTAGCGGGACCTACAATGAGCAGTTCTTC; cdr3_aa: CASSLSGTYNEQFF
clone_size: NA; v_call: TRBV7-9; j_call: TRBJ1-2; d_call: NA; cdr3_length: 16; cdr3_nt: TGTGCCAGCAGCTCTAAAACCCCCGGGACAAGTTATGGCTACACCTTC; cdr3_aa: CASSSKTPGTSYGYTF
clone_size: NA; v_call: TRBV5-1; j_call: TRBJ1-6; d_call: NA; cdr3_length: 13; cdr3_nt: TGCGCCAGCAGCCTGACACGACGTTCACCCCTCCACTTT; cdr3_aa: CASSLTRRSPLHF
clone_size: NA; v_call: TRBV20-1; j_call: TRBJ2-1; d_call: TRBD1; cdr3_length: 11; cdr3_nt: TGCAGTGCGGACAGGTACAATGAGCAGTTCTTC; cdr3_aa: CSADRYNEQFF
clone_size: once; v_call: TRBV19; j_call: TRBJ2-3; d_call: NA; cdr3_length: 16; cdr3_nt: TGTGCCAGTAGTATCCCTCGGGGGACAGGCACAGATACGCAGTATTTT; cdr3_aa: CASSIPRGTGTDTQYF
clone_size: NA; v_call: TRBV6-5; j_call: TRBJ1-1; d_call: NA; cdr3_length: 13; cdr3_nt: TGTGCCAGCAGCCGCAGGGTCGACACTGAAGCTTTCTTT; cdr3_aa: CASSRRVDTEAFF
clone_size: once; v_call: TRBV19; j_call: TRBJ1-5; d_call: TRBD1; cdr3_length: 18; cdr3_nt: TGTGCCAGTAGTCTCCTGGACAGGAGAACCTATAGCAATCAGCCCCAGCATTTT; cdr3_aa: CASSLLDRRTYSNQPQHF
clone_size: NA; v_call: TRBV5-1; j_call: TRBJ1-1; d_call: TRBD1; cdr3_length: 16; cdr3_nt: TGCGCCAGCAGCTTGGCCCCCAGGGGGCAGAACACTGAAGCTTTCTTT; cdr3_aa: CASSLAPRGQNTEAFF
clone_size: once; v_call: TRBV6-6; j_call: TRBJ2-3; d_call: NA; cdr3_length: 15; cdr3_nt: TGTGCCAGCAGTCGGCCACATGGTGGCACGGATACGCAGTATTTT; cdr3_aa: CASSRPHGGTDTQYF
clone_size: few; v_call: TRBV7-2; j_call: TRBJ1-2; d_call: NA; cdr3_length: 14; cdr3_nt: TGTGCCAGCAGCTTGCTAACTCGGAACTATGGCTACACCTTC; cdr3_aa: CASSLLTRNYGYTF
clone_size: NA; v_call: TRBV29-1; j_call: TRBJ2-3; d_call: TRBD2; cdr3_length: 15; cdr3_nt: TGCAGCGTCCCGTACGCCGGGACTACCACAGATACGCAGTATTTT; cdr3_aa: CSVPYAGTTTDTQYF
clone_size: NA; v_call: TRBV7-8; j_call: TRBJ1-1; d_call: NA; cdr3_length: 13; cdr3_nt: TGTGCCAGCAGGCGAACATTGGAGGCTGAAGCTTTCTTT; cdr3_aa: CASRRTLEAEAFF
clone_size: NA; v_call: TRBV19; j_call: TRBJ1-1; d_call: NA; cdr3_length: 13; cdr3_nt: TGTGCCAGTAGTAGGTCCTCCCAGGGGGAAGCTTTCTTT; cdr3_aa: CASSRSSQGEAFF
clone_size: NA; v_call: TRBV11-3; j_call: TRBJ2-7; d_call: TRBD2; cdr3_length: 16; cdr3_nt: TGTGCCAGCAGCTTAGAGCGGGGCGGGGGATCCTACGAGCAGTACTTC; cdr3_aa: CASSLERGGGSYEQYF
clone_size: NA; v_call: TRBV5-5; j_call: TRBJ1-5; d_call: NA; cdr3_length: 16; cdr3_nt: TGTGCCAGCAGCTTGGGGTCAGATTATAGCAATCAGCCCCAGCATTTT; cdr3_aa: CASSLGSDYSNQPQHF
clone_size: NA; v_call: TRBV7-2; j_call: TRBJ2-2; d_call: NA; cdr3_length: 16; cdr3_nt: TGTGCCAGCAGCTTAGTTTACCTATCCACCACCGGGGAGCTGTTTTTT; cdr3_aa: CASSLVYLSTTGELFF
clone_size: once; v_call: TRBV12-3/TRBV12-4; j_call: TRBJ1-5; d_call: TRBD1; cdr3_length: 13; cdr3_nt: TGTGCCAGCAGCCGGGACAGGGATATGCCCCAGCATTTT; cdr3_aa: CASSRDRDMPQHF
clone_size: NA; v_call: TRBV6-2/TRBV6-3; j_call: TRBJ2-4; d_call: TRBD2; cdr3_length: 14; cdr3_nt: TGTGCCAGCAGTTACCGGCTAGCGGGGGACATTCAGTACTTC; cdr3_aa: CASSYRLAGDIQYF
clone_size: NA; v_call: TRBV30; j_call: TRBJ1-2; d_call: NA; cdr3_length: 14; cdr3_nt: TGTGCCTGGAGGTCCTCAGGGCAGGGAAGAGGCTACACCTTC; cdr3_aa: CAWRSSGQGRGYTF
clone_size: NA; v_call: TRBV3-1/TRBV3-2; j_call: TRBJ2-1; d_call: TRBD2; cdr3_length: 17; cdr3_nt: TGTGCCAGCAGCCGGAGGGCTAGCGGGGTCTCCTACAATGAGCAGTTCTTC; cdr3_aa: CASSRRASGVSYNEQFF
clone_size: NA; v_call: TRBV6-1; j_call: TRBJ1-2; d_call: TRBD1; cdr3_length: 18; cdr3_nt: TGTGCCAGCAGTGATTTTCGGACAGGCAATAGTTTGGACTATGGCTACACCTTC; cdr3_aa: CASSDFRTGNSLDYGYTF
clone_size: NA; v_call: TRBV5-1; j_call: TRBJ2-1; d_call: TRBD2; cdr3_length: 16; cdr3_nt: TGCGCCAGCAGCTTGGCCGGGACTAGAGCCTACAATGAGCAGTTCTTC; cdr3_aa: CASSLAGTRAYNEQFF
clone_size: NA; v_call: TRBV5-4; j_call: TRBJ1-2; d_call: TRBD1; cdr3_length: 14; cdr3_nt: TGTGCCAGCAGGATGGGGACAGGGGAGAGGGGCTACACCTTC; cdr3_aa: CASRMGTGERGYTF